Detailed here is one T cell receptor (beta chain). Its antigen is currently unknown. The CDR3 end is not reached by the read, which stops 3 residues before it; the germline J gene fills it in. The data belong to a study of T cells in women clearing cervical HPV infection. In the study overall: Case blood drawn at lesion detection; control blood after infection cleared. Study-wide points: Cases carried less TRBV6-7 than controls: roughly 0.11% versus 0.16%.

With 2 bases removed from V and 3 bases from J, the gap between germline ends came to 13 bases. CDR1 is KGHSH and CDR2 is LQKENI in the germline V gene. The CDR3 spans 16 residues. TCR beta CDR3 amplified by multiplex PCR from about 1200 ng genomic DNA. Measured with immunoSEQ multiplex PCR; TCRdb has only the in-frame clones, and not every one. This listing includes roughly 22,000 clones. The sequence was collected from a woman aged 18-70 years with a cervical HPV16 infection that either progressed to CIN3+ or cleared (not recorded which). Sequencing input: blood buffy coat. V and J are TRBV18 and TRBJ1-4; tentative D call: TRBD1 (6 bases). The chain's CDR3 is CASSPESGEANEKLFF. The DNA read from the CDR3 is TGTGCCAGCTCACCAGAATCAGGGGAAGCTAATGAAAAA.